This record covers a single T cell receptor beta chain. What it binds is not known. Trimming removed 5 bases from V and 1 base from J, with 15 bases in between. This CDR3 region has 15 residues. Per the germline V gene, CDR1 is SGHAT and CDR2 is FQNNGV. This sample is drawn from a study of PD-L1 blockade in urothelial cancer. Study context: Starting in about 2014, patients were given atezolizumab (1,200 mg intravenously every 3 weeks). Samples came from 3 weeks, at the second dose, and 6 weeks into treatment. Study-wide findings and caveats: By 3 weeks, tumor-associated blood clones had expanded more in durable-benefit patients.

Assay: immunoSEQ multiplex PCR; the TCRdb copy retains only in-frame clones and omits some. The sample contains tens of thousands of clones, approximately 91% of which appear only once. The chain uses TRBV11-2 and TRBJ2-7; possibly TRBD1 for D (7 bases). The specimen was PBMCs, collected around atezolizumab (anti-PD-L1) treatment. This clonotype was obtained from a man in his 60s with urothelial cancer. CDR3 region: CASSPHPGGSYEQYF. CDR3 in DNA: TGTGCCAGCAGCCCACATCCAGGGGGGTCCTACGAGCAGTACTTC.